A single sample is the source of the 15 T cell receptor beta chains below, sequenced in a study of T cells after posttransplantation cyclophosphamide. Assay used: immunoSEQ multiplex PCR; TCRdb lists only in-frame clones, some missing. Observed in the sample are approximately 26,000 clones, none of them singletons. The sample taken for sequencing was PBMCs. All receptors derive from a woman between 45 and 60 years old in good health, CMV-negative, and a related stem cell transplant donor.

Ten or more counts support this clone. The V and J genes are TRBV9 and TRBJ1-6; unclear D gene. CDR1 and CDR2 (germline): SGDLS, YYNGEE. With 2 bases removed from V and 7 bases from J, the gap between germline ends came to 13 bases. This CDR3 has 15 residues. The CDR3 DNA is TGTGCCAGCAGCGTCTCGGCAGGCCTGAATTCACCCCTCCACTTT. Translated, it gives CASSVSAGLNSPLHF.

This clone was seen repeatedly, ten times or more. V gene TRBV7-2 combines with J gene TRBJ1-5, with 8 bases fitting TRBD1. This CDR3 spans 15 amino acids. CDR1 is SGHTA, CDR2 FQGNSA, per germline. J lost 7 bases, V lost 1 base, and 6 bases had no gene match. CDR3 DNA sequence: TGTGCCAGCAGCTTAGTGCAGGGGACAGGACAGCCCCAGCATTTT. Its translation: CASSLVQGTGQPQHF.

This clone was seen ten or more times. The chain combines TRBV27 with TRBJ2-7, with TRBD2 matching 8 bases. The germline V gene encodes CDR1 MNHEY and CDR2 SMNVEV (reference sequence). This CDR3 is 13 amino acids long. J gave up 5 bases and V 8 bases, and 8 bases lay outside the gene matches. The CDR3 loop is CASRGTSENEQYF. The CDR3 bases are TGTGCCAGCCGGGGGACTAGTGAGAACGAGCAGTACTTC.

Ten or more counts support this clone. The V and J genes are TRBV19 and TRBJ1-4; 8 nucleotides agree with TRBD1. Germline V gene sequence: CDR1 LNHDA, CDR2 SQIVND (reference sequence). CDR3 length: 16 residues. The V and J ends lost 5 bases and 8 bases, in that order; junction bases with no gene match: 13. CDR3 in amino acids: CASSSGQGRGKEKLFF. DNA for the CDR3: TGTGCCAGTAGTTCCGGACAGGGAAGAGGAAAAGAAAAACTGTTTTTT.

This clone was counted ten times or more. This chain uses TRBV7-9 with TRBJ2-2; the match to TRBD2 covers 12 bases. Germline V gives CDR1 SEHNR, CDR2 FQNEAQ (reference sequence). The CDR3 contains 17 residues. The junction had 7 bases not matched to a gene; V was cut back by 5 bases and J by 3 bases. The CDR3 DNA reads TGTGCCAGCAGCCACCTACTAGCGGGAGGTCACACCGGGGAGCTGTTTTTT. Protein product: CASSHLLAGGHTGELFF.

This clone was counted at least ten times. The gene calls are TRBV7-6 and TRBJ2-1, with 11 bases identical to TRBD2. CDR3 length: 18 amino acids. Per germline, CDR1 SGHVS and CDR2 FNYEAQ. After removal of 1 base from V and 1 base from J, the junction contained 6 bases not matched to a gene. CDR3 in DNA: TGTGCCAGCAGCTTAGAACTAGCGGGAGACGGATCCTACAATGAGCAGTTCTTC. Protein: CASSLELAGDGSYNEQFF. The variable domain in full, completed from reference TRBV7-6 and TRBJ2-1, reads GAGVSQSPRYKVTKRGQDVALRCDPISGHVSLYWYRQALGQGPEFLTYFNYEAQQDKSGLPNDRFSAERPEGSISTLTIQRTEQRDSAMYRCASSLELAGDGSYNEQFFGPGTRLTVL.

This clone has a count of ten or more. The chain has TRBV7-6 and TRBJ2-5; 10 bases align to TRBD2. V was pared by 1 base and J by 1 base, with 9 bases of the junction left unmatched. Germline V gene sequence: CDR1 SGHVS, CDR2 FNYEAQ. The CDR3 has 18 amino acids. The CDR3 loop reads CASSLGRLAGEFQETQYF. Here the CDR3 DNA reads TGTGCCAGCAGCTTAGGGCGCCTAGCGGGAGAGTTCCAAGAGACCCAGTACTTC.

This clone appeared many times. This chain joins TRBV7-9 and TRBJ1-1; tentative D call: TRBD1 (5 bases). CDR1 SEHNR and CDR2 FQNEAQ come from the germline V gene (reference sequence). The CDR3 has 15 amino acids. The V end was cut by 5 bases, the J end by 1 base, with 14 bases between. The DNA of the CDR3 is TGTGCCAGCAGCCAAGCAGGGATATCGAACACTGAAGCTTTCTTT. Amino acid sequence: CASSQAGISNTEAFF.

This clone was found many times. The rearrangement joins TRBV5-6 to TRBJ2-3; tentatively, D is TRBD2 (5 bases). Trimming left V 6 bases short and J 1 base short, with 15 bases between. The CDR3 is 15 amino acids. CDR1 is SGHDT, CDR2 YYEEEE, per germline. CDR3 nucleotides: TGTGCCAGCAATCTCCGCGGACTTCGCACAGATACGCAGTATTTT. Its protein product is CASNLRGLRTDTQYF.

This clone came up many times. The rearrangement joins TRBV5-3 to TRBJ2-2, with 10 bases aligning to TRBD1. TRBV5-3 is classed as an ORF, of uncertain function. This CDR3 region has 16 residues. The V gene end was trimmed by 4 bases and the J gene end by 7 bases; junction bases not matched to a gene: 10. The CDR3 loop is CARSQDRGRGNGELFF. The DNA for the CDR3 is TGTGCCAGAAGCCAGGACAGGGGGAGGGGTAACGGGGAGCTGTTTTTT.

This clone was counted at least ten times. The chain combines TRBV13 with TRBJ2-7; TRBD1 aligns across 11 bases. Germline-derived CDR1 and CDR2 are PRHDT and FYEKMQ (reference sequence). With 3 bases clipped from V and 4 bases from J, the junction kept 8 bases outside the gene matches. CDR3 length: 16 amino acids. The CDR3 reads CASSFNTGTGGYEQYF. The CDR3 bases are TGTGCCAGCAGCTTTAATACCGGGACAGGGGGTTACGAGCAGTACTTC.

In its sample, this clone was seen many times. This chain joins TRBV7-3 and TRBJ2-3; no firm D call. The CDR3 loop spans 15 amino acids. V shed 2 bases and J shed 0 bases, with 9 bases lying between them. CDR1 and CDR2 from the germline V gene are SGHTA and FQGTGA. The CDR3 DNA sequence: TGTGCCAGCAGCTTACTACCTACTAGCACAGATACGCAGTATTTT. It yields the protein CASSLLPTSTDTQYF.

This clone came up many times. The V call is TRBV30, the J call TRBJ2-7; TRBD1 aligns across 7 bases. After removal of 2 bases from V and 9 bases from J, the junction contained 4 bases not matched to a gene. The V gene's germline CDR1 is GTSNPN and CDR2 SVGIG (reference sequence). The CDR3 length is 11 residues. As DNA, the CDR3 is TGTGCCTGGAGTTTACAGGGGATGCAGTACTTC. Amino acid sequence: CAWSLQGMQYF.

This clone was found many times. The chain couples TRBV7-8 to TRBJ2-7; 11 positions agree with TRBD2. CDR3 length: 19 residues. Germline assignment: CDR1 SGHVS and CDR2 FQNEAQ. The trim removed 1 base at V and 5 bases at J, leaving 16 bases unmatched. The CDR3 bases are TGTGCCAGCAGCTTAGAGGCTCTAGCGGGGGGAACTGTTCGCGACGAGCAGTACTTC. The encoded protein is CASSLEALAGGTVRDEQYF.

This clone was observed at least ten times. The V call is TRBV19, the J call TRBJ1-2, with 9 bases identical to TRBD1. The CDR3 sequence is 15 residues long. Trimming cost V 4 bases and J 7 bases; bases outside gene matches: 10. Germline V gives CDR1 LNHDA, CDR2 SQIVND (reference sequence). CDR3 loop: CASSTFTGTGFGYTF. DNA of the CDR3: TGTGCCAGTAGTACTTTTACCGGGACAGGGTTTGGCTACACCTTC.